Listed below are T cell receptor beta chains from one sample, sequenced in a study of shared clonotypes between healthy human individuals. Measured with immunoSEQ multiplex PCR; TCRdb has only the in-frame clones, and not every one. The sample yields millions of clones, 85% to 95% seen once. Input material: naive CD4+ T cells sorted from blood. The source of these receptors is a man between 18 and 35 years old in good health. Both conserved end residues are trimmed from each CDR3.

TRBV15 ATSRDLVGGGEQY
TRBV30 ASSPGQVSSGANVLT
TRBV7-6 ASSLAWGGGNTEAF
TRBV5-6 ASSFQGKASNQPQH
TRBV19 ASSFAGGGITDTQY
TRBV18 ASSPLTGPDTEAF
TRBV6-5 ASSQGSDTQY
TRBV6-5 ASSYSLTSSYEQY
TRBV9 ASSVVGETGELF
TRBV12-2 ASRLAQREAYNEQF
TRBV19 ASSMQGFYGYT
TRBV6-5 ASSNQGSLH
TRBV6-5 ASSYSGGLSYEQY
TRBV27 ASSSSGGVPGELF
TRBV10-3 AISEFQGGGNSPLH
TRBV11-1 ASSLEDRREQF
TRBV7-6 ASSRDVNQPQH
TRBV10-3 AISTGLAGVETQY
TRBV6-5 ASSRGQGGNTQY
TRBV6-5 ASSYSGTGHYGYT
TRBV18 ASSRTGGGSYEQY
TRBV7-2 ASSPATGNEQF
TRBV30 AWSGVRQPQH
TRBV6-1 ASSESWGVGQGSYGYT
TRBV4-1 ASSHLGTGGNTEAF
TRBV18 ASSPLDRGYEQY
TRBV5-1 ASSLEGGYIDTQY
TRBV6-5 ASSYPGRNSPLH
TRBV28 ASLSGGGSPLH
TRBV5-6 ASSPWDTQETQY
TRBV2 ASSAKPGLRVH
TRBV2 ASSAGASYNEQF
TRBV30 AWGTGTSGDNEQF
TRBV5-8 ASSLGNRANEKLF
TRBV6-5 ASSTSAVGGQPQH
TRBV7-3 ASSSVTGRSSYNSPLH
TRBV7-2 ASSTGTGDTQY
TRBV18 ASSPLGAGANVLT
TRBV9 ASSVGHGVAKLF
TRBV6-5 ASSTATRTETEAF
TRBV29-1 SVVTDPGYT
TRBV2 ASSGVGQNQPQH
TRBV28 ASSFGRQETQY
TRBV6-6 ASRDRKQY
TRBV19 ASSIGGDYYGYT
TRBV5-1 ASGKGTDTQY
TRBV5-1 ASSPGTSGGRVQETQY
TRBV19 ASSTQGGEQF
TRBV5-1 ASSLNEGGNYGYT
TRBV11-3 ASSLSGANVLT
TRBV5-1 ASKAGDPTDTQY
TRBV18 ASSSGVREGGYT
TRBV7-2 ASRRDRGTDTQY